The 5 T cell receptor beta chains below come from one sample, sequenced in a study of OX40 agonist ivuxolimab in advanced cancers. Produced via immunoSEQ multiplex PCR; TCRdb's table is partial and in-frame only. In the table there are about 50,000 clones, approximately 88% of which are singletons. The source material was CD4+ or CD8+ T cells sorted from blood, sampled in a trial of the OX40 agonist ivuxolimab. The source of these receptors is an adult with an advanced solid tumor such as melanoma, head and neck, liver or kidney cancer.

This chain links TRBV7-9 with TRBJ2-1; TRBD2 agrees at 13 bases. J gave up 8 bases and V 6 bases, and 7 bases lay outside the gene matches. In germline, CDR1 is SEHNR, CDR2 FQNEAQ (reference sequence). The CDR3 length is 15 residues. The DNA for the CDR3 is TGTGCCAGCAGGCCCGGGACTAGCGGGACGGATGAGCAGTTCTTC. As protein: CASRPGTSGTDEQFF. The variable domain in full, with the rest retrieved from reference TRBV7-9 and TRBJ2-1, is DTGVSQNPRHKITKRGQNVTFRCDPISEHNRLYWYRQTLGQGPEFLTYFQNEAQLEKSRLLSDRFSAERPKGSFSTLEIQRTEQGDSAMYLCASRPGTSGTDEQFFGPGTRLTVL.

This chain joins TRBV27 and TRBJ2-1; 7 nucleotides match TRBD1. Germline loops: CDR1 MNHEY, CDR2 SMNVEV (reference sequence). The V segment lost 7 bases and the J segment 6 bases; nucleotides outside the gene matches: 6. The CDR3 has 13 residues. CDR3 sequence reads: CASNQQGFNEQFF. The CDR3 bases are TGTGCCAGCAATCAACAGGGGTTCAATGAGCAGTTCTTC.

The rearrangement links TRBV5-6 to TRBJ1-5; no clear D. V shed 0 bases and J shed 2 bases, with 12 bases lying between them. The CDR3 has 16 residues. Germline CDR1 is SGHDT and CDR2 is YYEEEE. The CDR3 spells CASSLAGIYGNQPQHF. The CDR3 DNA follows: TGTGCCAGCAGCTTGGCGGGAATCTATGGCAATCAGCCCCAGCATTTT.

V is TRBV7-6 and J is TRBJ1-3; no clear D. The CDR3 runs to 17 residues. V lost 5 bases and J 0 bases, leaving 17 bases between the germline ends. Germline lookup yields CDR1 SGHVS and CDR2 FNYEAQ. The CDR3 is CASSPTLDGASGNTIYF. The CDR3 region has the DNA TGTGCCAGCAGCCCGACGTTGGACGGAGCCTCTGGAAACACCATATATTTT.

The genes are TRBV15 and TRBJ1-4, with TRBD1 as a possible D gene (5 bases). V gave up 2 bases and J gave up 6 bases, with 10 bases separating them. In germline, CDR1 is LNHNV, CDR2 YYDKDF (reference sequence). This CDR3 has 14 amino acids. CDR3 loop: CATSRLGVDEKLFF. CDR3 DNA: TGTGCCACCAGCAGATTAGGGGTAGATGAAAAACTGTTTTTT.